This T cell receptor beta chain was identified in a study of graft-versus-host responses after intestinal transplantation. Whole-study context: Grafts were multivisceral, liver-intestinal, or isolated intestinal. The recipients all started with anti-thymocyte globulin induction and then took tacrolimus and steroids for 3 to 4 years.

Sequencing was performed with immunoSEQ multiplex PCR; in TCRdb, only in-frame clones are kept and a portion is missing. The sample gives some 70,000 clones, roughly 92% of which show up once; less than 8% is in the top ten. V was clipped by 6 bases and J by 3 bases; unmatched bases: 8. The CDR3 totals 15 residues. Germline V gives CDR1 SNHLY, CDR2 FYNNEI. This material consisted of bone marrow, taken approximately 100 weeks after intestinal transplantation. The chain recombines TRBV2 with TRBJ1-5; TRBD1 matches at 7 bases. This receptor was taken from a human patient who received an intestinal transplant, so some T cells may come from the graft donor. CDR3 protein: CASSSWTGDNQPQHF. The CDR3 DNA reads as TGTGCCAGCAGCAGCTGGACAGGAGACAATCAGCCCCAGCATTTT.